The TCR beta chain described here comes from a study of shared clonotypes between healthy human individuals. Broader study findings: The sharing of approximately 4.6% of naive CD4 clonotypes was seen across a handful of donors. Generally, naive subsets came out with larger estimated richness than memory subsets.

Of note for this clone: Its cognate antigen is unknown.

CDR1 is GTSNPN, CDR2 SVGIG, per germline (reference sequence). This CDR3 has 15 amino acids. Trimming cost V 0 bases and J 4 bases, with 15 bases left between them. The method was immunoSEQ multiplex PCR; TCRdb's version includes in-frame clones alone and lacks a portion of them. The table includes some 2.3 million clones, more than 85% detected once. Every one of the donors was a Caucasian adult that lived in Nashville, Tennessee. The chain employs TRBV30 and TRBJ1-2; D unresolved. The sample taken for sequencing was naive CD4+ T cells from PBMCs. Subset denoted: CD45RA+ positively selected. The receptor comes from a man aged 18 to 30 in good health. Some clones in this sample may be carry-over from other donors' samples. As DNA, the CDR3 is TGTGCCTGGAGTGTACTGAGGGAGAGGAGCTATGGCTACACCTTC. It translates to CAWSVLRERSYGYTF.